This T cell receptor (beta chain) derives from a study of cytomegalovirus exposure and HLA in healthy donors. There are 14 residues in the CDR3. J lost 6 bases, V lost 1 base, and 3 bases had no gene match. The PCR made use of 60 Vbeta and 13 Jbeta primers. Produced via immunoSEQ multiplex PCR; TCRdb's table is partial and in-frame only. The sample includes some 130,000 clones, 75% to 85% of them seen just once. The clonotype was recovered from a woman aged 35 to 49 in good health and CMV-seropositive. Sequencing was performed on PBMCs. The chain couples TRBV5-3 to TRBJ2-3; 9 positions agree with TRBD1. TRBV5-3 is designated an ORF whose function remains uncertain. In DNA form, the CDR3 reads TGTGCCAGAAGCTTGAGGACAGGGGCGGATACGCAGTATTTT. It is translated as CARSLRTGADTQYF.